One sample yielded the 21 T cell receptor beta chains listed below, sequenced in a study of T cell responses to AZD1222 COVID-19 vaccine. TCRdb's copy holds only in-frame clones and misses some; the assay was immunoSEQ multiplex PCR. The sample carries 90,000 to 140,000 clones, 70% to 90% recorded once. The sequenced sample was peripheral blood, obtained on day 0 of AZD1222 vaccination. Receptors originate from an adult in good health.

The chain couples TRBV24-1 to TRBJ2-7, with TRBD2 matching over 8 bases. Germline CDR1 KGHDR, CDR2 SFDVKD. J lost 0 bases, V lost 3 bases, and 9 bases had no gene match. The CDR3 covers 17 residues. The CDR3 here is CATSDPATSGNSYEQYF. CDR3 DNA sequence: TGTGCCACCAGTGATCCGGCTACTAGCGGCAACTCCTACGAGCAGTACTTC.

The genes are TRBV4-2 and TRBJ2-5; TRBD2 aligns across 8 bases. The CDR3 is 17 residues long. Unmatched junction bases numbered 9, after V lost 1 base and J lost 2 bases. Germline CDR1 reads LGHNA; CDR2 reads YNFKEQ. In DNA form, the CDR3 reads TGTGCCAGCAGCCAAGGGGGCGGTAGCGGGGTTCAAGAGACCCAGTACTTC. Protein sequence: CASSQGGGSGVQETQYF.

Regarding this clone: This CDR3 is also generated by other DNA sequences in the sample. This rearrangement joins TRBV7-9 to TRBJ2-7, with 8 bases matching TRBD1. The CDR3 totals 14 residues. J lost 3 bases, V lost 5 bases, and 6 bases had no gene match. The germline gives CDR1 SEHNR, CDR2 FQNEAQ (reference sequence). CDR3 region: CASSHRDRNYEQYF. CDR3 bases: TGTGCCAGCAGCCACCGGGACAGGAACTACGAGCAGTACTTC.

V usage is TRBV7-9 and J usage is TRBJ1-1; D ambiguous. Germline CDR1 SEHNR, CDR2 FQNEAQ (reference sequence). V lost 3 bases, J lost 6 bases, and 14 bases lay in between. There are 14 residues in the CDR3. The CDR3 region is CASSLTTREAEAFF. Here the CDR3 DNA reads TGTGCCAGCAGCTTGACCACGAGGGAGGCTGAAGCTTTCTTT.

The chain uses TRBV3-1 (or the pseudogene TRBV3-2) and TRBJ2-5; 8 nucleotides match TRBD2. The CDR3 sequence is 17 residues long. The germline V gene has CDR1 LGHDT and CDR2 YNNKEL (reference sequence). Trimming took 1 base from V and 6 from J; bases not matched to a gene: 13. The CDR3 region is CASSQAIRLAGSKTQYF. DNA for the CDR3: TGTGCCAGCAGCCAAGCTATTAGGTTAGCGGGATCTAAGACCCAGTACTTC.

The rearrangement uses TRBV6-5 and TRBJ2-7; tentatively, D is TRBD2 (6 bases). Trimming cost V 7 bases and J 6 bases, with 19 bases left between them. Germline V lookup: CDR1 MNHEY, CDR2 SVGAGI. The length of the CDR3 is 14 residues. CDR3 in amino acids: CASTAGLTASEQYF. DNA for the CDR3: TGTGCCAGCACCGCGGGACTTACCGCCAGCGAGCAGTACTTC.

The chain combines TRBV28 with TRBJ1-2; a possible D gene is TRBD1 (6 bases). The CDR3 length is 13 residues. Trimming stripped 8 bases from V and 3 bases from J, with 13 bases between. CDR1 is MDHEN and CDR2 is SYDVKM in the germline V gene. The CDR3 DNA follows: TGTGCCAGCTGGGGGGGGGCAGACTATGGCTACACCTTC. Translated, it gives CASWGGADYGYTF.

The chain couples TRBV7-2 to TRBJ1-5, with a tentative D call TRBD1 (5 bases). V dropped 4 bases and J dropped 4 bases, with 14 bases sitting between them. The germline V gene encodes CDR1 SGHTA and CDR2 FQGNSA. The CDR3 extends over 15 amino acids. The CDR3 DNA follows: TGTGCCAGCAGCTATGGGGCAGGCAAGAATCAGCCCCAGCATTTT. Encoded protein: CASSYGAGKNQPQHF.

The gene calls are TRBV6-5 and TRBJ1-6; TRBD1 agrees at 7 bases. With 4 bases clipped from V and 7 bases from J, the junction kept 4 bases outside the gene matches. The CDR3 loop spans 14 amino acids. CDR1 and CDR2 (germline): MNHEY, SVGAGI. The CDR3 DNA is TGTGCCAGCAGTTCCGGGACAGCCAATTCACCCCTCCACTTT. Translation gives CASSSGTANSPLHF.

This chain joins TRBV6-1 and TRBJ2-5; D gene uncertain. The CDR3 is 14 residues long. V was trimmed by 0 bases and J by 1 base, leaving 6 bases between them. The germline V gene has CDR1 MNHNS and CDR2 SASEGT. The DNA for the CDR3 is TGTGCCAGCAGTGAAGCGCCAGGCCAAGAGACCCAGTACTTC. Residues: CASSEAPGQETQYF.

V gene TRBV2 combines with J gene TRBJ2-4, with 7 bases fitting TRBD1. Germline V gene lookup returns CDR1 SNHLY and CDR2 FYNNEI. The CDR3 extends over 16 amino acids. Trimming cost V 9 bases and J 0 bases; bases outside gene matches: 11. CDR3 nucleotide sequence: TGTGCCAGGCAGGGGGAGTCGTCACTAGCCAAAAACATTCAGTACTTC. This gives the protein CARQGESSLAKNIQYF.

This clone was seen more than once but under ten times. This chain connects TRBV2 to TRBJ2-1; 8 positions agree with TRBD2. V dropped 3 bases and J dropped 8; count of bases not matched to a gene: 9. Germline lookup yields CDR1 SNHLY and CDR2 FYNNEI. The CDR3 spans 15 residues. CDR3 loop: CASSDRTGGSYEQFF. CDR3 bases: TGTGCCAGCAGTGATCGGACGGGGGGGTCGTATGAGCAGTTCTTC.

This chain links TRBV15 with TRBJ2-3; no clear D. Germline CDR1 and CDR2: LNHNV and YYDKDF (reference sequence). Between the trimmed V and J ends, which lost 0 bases and 2 bases, there was a span of 15 bases. The length of the CDR3 is 17 residues. For the CDR3, the DNA is TGTGCCACCAGCAGAGAAGGTGCCTTTCTCCCCACAGATACGCAGTATTTT. This translates into CATSREGAFLPTDTQYF.

The genes are TRBV28 and TRBJ2-7; the match to TRBD1 covers 9 bases. Germline trimming cut 7 bases from V and 3 bases from J; bases unmatched to any gene: 13. This CDR3 is built from 16 residues. Germline values: CDR1 MDHEN, CDR2 SYDVKM. CDR3 sequence: CASISLRDRAVYEQYF. CDR3 bases: TGTGCCAGCATTTCCCTCCGGGACAGGGCCGTCTACGAGCAGTACTTC.

This chain connects TRBV24-1 to TRBJ2-6; maybe TRBD1 (6 bases). Deletions cut 4 bases from V and 2 bases from J, with 11 bases between. The CDR3 has 16 residues. Per the germline V gene, CDR1 is KGHDR and CDR2 is SFDVKD. The DNA for the CDR3 is TGTGCCACCAGTGAATCTTACAGGGCTGGGGCCAACGTCCTGACTTTC. It codes for CATSESYRAGANVLTF.

Details on this clone: At one boundary the junction diverges from the germline segment, which might be a read error. The chain recombines TRBV2 with TRBJ2-1; D ambiguous. CDR3 length equals 11 residues. CDR1 is SNHLY, CDR2 FYNNEI, per germline. CDR3 bases: TGTGCCAGCAGTGTTCAGTATGAGCGGTTCTTC. It is translated as CASSVQYERFF.

This chain connects TRBV27 to TRBJ2-5, with 8 bases fitting TRBD1. Per germline, CDR1 MNHEY and CDR2 SMNVEV (reference sequence). Losses at the gene ends were 6 bases for V and 1 base for J; bases not matched to a gene: 7. This CDR3 region has 15 residues. CDR3 in DNA: TGTGCCAGCAGCCCCTACGACAGGGGCCAAGAGACCCAGTACTTC. This sequence encodes CASSPYDRGQETQYF.

The chain couples TRBV27 to TRBJ2-2; the D gene is possibly TRBD1 (6 bases). V gave up 4 bases and J gave up 4 bases, with 22 bases separating them. This CDR3 has 18 amino acids. The V gene's germline CDR1 is MNHEY and CDR2 SMNVEV (reference sequence). CDR3 sequence reads: CASSSVQGTYDITGELFF. CDR3 bases: TGTGCCAGCAGTTCGGTACAGGGCACTTACGACATCACCGGGGAGCTGTTTTTT.

The rearrangement links TRBV4-3 to TRBJ1-4; 7 bases align to TRBD1. Germline V lookup: CDR1 LGHNA, CDR2 YSLEER. The J segment lost 8 bases and the V segment lost 0 bases, leaving 6 bases of the junction unmatched. The CDR3 sequence is 15 residues long. The CDR3 sequence: CASSQERGQGEKLFF. The CDR3 bases are TGCGCCAGCAGCCAAGAGAGGGGGCAGGGAGAAAAACTGTTTTTT.

The chain uses TRBV30 and TRBJ1-5, with D unclear. V lost 0 bases to trimming and J lost 7 bases, with 16 bases between them. This CDR3 is 15 amino acids long. In germline, CDR1 is GTSNPN, CDR2 SVGIG (reference sequence). CDR3 sequence reads: CAWSVPWGAGQPQHF. The CDR3 DNA is TGTGCCTGGAGTGTACCGTGGGGAGCCGGGCAGCCCCAGCATTTT.

This clone has only one observation. V and J are TRBV10-1 and TRBJ2-2; D ambiguous. The length of the CDR3 is 18 residues. V lost 5 bases and J 1 base, leaving 20 bases between the germline ends. Germline loops: CDR1 WNHNN, CDR2 SYGVQD (reference sequence). The CDR3 DNA reads TGCGCCAGCAGTCTCTATTCTCCCTTGAACGAGAACACCGGGGAGCTGTTTTTT. Protein product: CASSLYSPLNENTGELFF.